The clone carrying this TCR beta chain was seen just once. Its antigen is still unknown. The CDR3 extends over 13 amino acids. With 5 bases removed from V and 2 bases from J, the gap between germline ends came to 9 bases. The germline CDR1 and CDR2 sequences are MNHEY and SVGAGI. This table comes from immunoSEQ multiplex PCR, and its TCRdb copy is limited to in-frame clones, with some not included. The table includes 35,000 to 40,000 clones, roughly 90% detected once. This sample was taken from a study of CD4 T cells in relation to SARS-CoV-2 and coronaviruses. Study-wide findings and caveats: The cross-reactivity analysis covered only spike protein, not other viral proteins. Samples before the pandemic and after infection were not matched within any donor.

Source material: memory CD4+ T cells from PBMCs. This clonotype originated in an adult with COVID-19. This rearrangement joins TRBV6-5 to TRBJ1-2; D is uncertain. This CDR3 reads CASSNGLNYGYTF. Written as DNA, the CDR3 is TGTGCCAGCAGTAACGGACTGAACTATGGCTACACCTTC.